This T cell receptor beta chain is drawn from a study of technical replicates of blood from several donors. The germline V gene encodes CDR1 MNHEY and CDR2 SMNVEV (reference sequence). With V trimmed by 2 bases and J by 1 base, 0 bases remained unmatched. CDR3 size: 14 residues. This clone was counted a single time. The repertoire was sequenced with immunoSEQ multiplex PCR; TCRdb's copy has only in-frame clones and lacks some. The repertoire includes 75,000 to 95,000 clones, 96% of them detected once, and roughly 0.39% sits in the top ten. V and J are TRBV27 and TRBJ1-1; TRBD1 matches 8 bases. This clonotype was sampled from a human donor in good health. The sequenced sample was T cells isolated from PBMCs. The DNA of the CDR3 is TGTGCCAGCAGTTTAGACAGGGGGAACACTGAAGCTTTCTTT. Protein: CASSLDRGNTEAFF.